This T cell receptor beta chain was identified in a study of T cell responses to AZD1222 COVID-19 vaccine. Trimming removed 0 bases at V and 7 bases at J, with 5 bases between. CDR3 length: 13 amino acids. Germline values: CDR1 SGHTS, CDR2 YDEGEE. Sequenced by immunoSEQ multiplex PCR; TCRdb stores in-frame clones only, minus some. The table records approximately 100,000 clones, approximately 90% of them present only once. Comments on this clone: Antigen unknown.

Study outcomes and limitations: Most donors were white British and more were female, and clonal diversity was possibly underestimated. Spike-specific TCR breadth and depth grew following two AZD1222 doses.

The receptor was isolated from an adult in good health. The chain is built from TRBV5-8 and TRBJ1-6; weak D call: TRBD1 (5 bases). The sample in question was peripheral blood, obtained on day 0 of AZD1222 vaccination. The DNA of the CDR3 is TGTGCCAGCAGCTTGGGACAGAATTCACCCCTCCACTTT. Its protein product is CASSLGQNSPLHF.